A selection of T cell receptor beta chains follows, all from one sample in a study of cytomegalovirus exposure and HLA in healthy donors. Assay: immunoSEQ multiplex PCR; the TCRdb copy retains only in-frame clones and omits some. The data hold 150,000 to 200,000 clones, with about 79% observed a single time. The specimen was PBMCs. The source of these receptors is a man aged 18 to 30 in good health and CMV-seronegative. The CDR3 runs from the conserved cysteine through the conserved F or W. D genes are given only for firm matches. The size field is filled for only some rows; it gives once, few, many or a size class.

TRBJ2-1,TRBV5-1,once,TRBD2,TGCGCCAGCAGCGTGGGACTAGCGGGAATTGATGAGCAGTTCTTC,CASSVGLAGIDEQFF
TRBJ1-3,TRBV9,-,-,TGTGCCAGCAGCGTAGAGCTCAGGGGTGGAAACACCATATATTTT,CASSVELRGGNTIYF
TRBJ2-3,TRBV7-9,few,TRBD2,TGTGCCAGCAGCCGTGGCGTTAGCGGGACTAGCACAGATACGCAGTATTTT,CASSRGVSGTSTDTQYF
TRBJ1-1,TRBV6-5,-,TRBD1,TGTGCCAGCAGTTACTCGACAGGGGGCGCTTGGGCTTTCTTT,CASSYSTGGAWAFF
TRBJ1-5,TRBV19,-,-,TGTGCCAGTAGCAAAGACAGTTGGGACAATCAGCCCCAGCATTTT,CASSKDSWDNQPQHF
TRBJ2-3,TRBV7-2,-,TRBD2,TGTGCCAGCAGGGGATTAGCGGGACGCACAGATACGCAGTATTTT,CASRGLAGRTDTQYF
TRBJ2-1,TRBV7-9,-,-,TGTGCCTCCCTAACAGGGAATTACAATGAGCAGTTCTTC,CASLTGNYNEQFF
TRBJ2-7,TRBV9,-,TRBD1,TGTGCCAGCAGCCCCCGGCCGACAGGGCTGGCCGAGCAGTACTTC,CASSPRPTGLAEQYF
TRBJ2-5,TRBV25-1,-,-,TGTGCCAGCAGTGTAGGGGGAGAGACCCAGTACTTC,CASSVGGETQYF
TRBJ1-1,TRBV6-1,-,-,TGTGCCAGCAGTCCGGGGGACACTGAAGCTTTCTTT,CASSPGDTEAFF
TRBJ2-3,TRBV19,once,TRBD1,TGTGCCAGTAGTCCACGGACAGGGGTCACAGATACGCAGTATTTT,CASSPRTGVTDTQYF
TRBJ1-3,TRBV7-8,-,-,TGTGCCAGCAGCTTTGCAGGGGCTGGAAACACCATATATTTT,CASSFAGAGNTIYF
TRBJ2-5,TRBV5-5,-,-,TGTGCCAGCAGCTTGGGGGAGAACCAAGAGACCCAGTACTTC,CASSLGENQETQYF
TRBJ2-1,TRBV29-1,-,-,TGCAGCGTTGAATCAGGGTTATCCTACAATGAGCAGTTCTTC,CSVESGLSYNEQFF
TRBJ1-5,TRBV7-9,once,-,TGTGCCAGCAGCTTATGGAGGGCAGGGATTGGAAGCAATCAGCCCCAGCATTTT,CASSLWRAGIGSNQPQHF
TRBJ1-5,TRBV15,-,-,TGTGCCACCAGCAGAGTCGGGGCGGGGCGGGGCAATCAGCCCCAGCATTTT,CATSRVGAGRGNQPQHF
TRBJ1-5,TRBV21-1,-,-,TGTGCCAGCAGCAAGAACGGTTTGTATCAGCCCCAGCATTTT,CASSKNGLYQPQHF
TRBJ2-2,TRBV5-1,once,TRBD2,TGCGCCAGCAGCGTAGCGGGACCGCAGGACGCCAGGACCACCGGGGAGCTGTTTTTT,CASSVAGPQDARTTGELFF
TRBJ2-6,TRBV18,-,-,TGTGCCAGCTCACTCAAGCGGGCAGTGAGCTCTGGGGCCAACGTCCTGACTTTC,CASSLKRAVSSGANVLTF
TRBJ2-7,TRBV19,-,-,TGTGCCAGTAGTATAACAGCCTACGAGCAGTACTTC,CASSITAYEQYF
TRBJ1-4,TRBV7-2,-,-,TGTGCCAGCAGCTTAGTGGGGCAGACCGCAAATGAAAAACTGTTTTTT,CASSLVGQTANEKLFF
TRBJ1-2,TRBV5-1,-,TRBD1,TGCGCCAGCAGCTTGACAGGGGAGTATGGCTACACCTTC,CASSLTGEYGYTF
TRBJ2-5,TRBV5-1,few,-,TGCGCCAGCAGCTTGGCACAGCCCCAAGAGACCCAGTACTTC,CASSLAQPQETQYF
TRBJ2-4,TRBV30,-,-,TGTGCCTGGAGTGCGCCCGTAGGGGCAAAAAACATTCAGTACTTC,CAWSAPVGAKNIQYF
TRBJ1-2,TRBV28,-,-,TGTGCCAGCAGGGACCCCGGGGTAAACTATGGCTACACCTTC,CASRDPGVNYGYTF
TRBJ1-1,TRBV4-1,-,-,TGCGCCAGCAGCCAAGAGCCAGGGCCGAACACTGAAGCTTTCTTT,CASSQEPGPNTEAFF
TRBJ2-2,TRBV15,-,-,TGTGCCACCAGCAGAGGACAGGCGAACACCGGGGAGCTGTTTTTT,CATSRGQANTGELFF
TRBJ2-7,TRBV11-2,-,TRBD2,TGTGCCAGCAGCTTAGATGGATCCACTAGCGGGCGGCACGAGCAGTACTTC,CASSLDGSTSGRHEQYF
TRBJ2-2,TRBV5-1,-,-,TGCGCCAGCAGCCTCCAGGCTCGCGGGGAGCTGTTTTTT,CASSLQARGELFF
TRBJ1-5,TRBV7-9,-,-,TGTGCCAGCAGCTTTGGAGTTCAGCCCCAGCATTTT,CASSFGVQPQHF
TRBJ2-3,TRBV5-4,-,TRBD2,TGTGCCAGCAGCCCGAGGACTAGCACCACGCTCACAGATACGCAGTATTTT,CASSPRTSTTLTDTQYF
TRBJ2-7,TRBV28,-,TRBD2,TGTGCCAGCACCCTCTCCCGGGGGGCGGGGGGGCTGTTGTACGAGCAGTACTTC,CASTLSRGAGGLLYEQYF
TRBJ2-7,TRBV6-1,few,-,TGTGCCAGCAGTGACAGGGGAACCTACGAGCAGTACTTC,CASSDRGTYEQYF
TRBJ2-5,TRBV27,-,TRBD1,TGTGCCAGCAGGACACAGGGGGGAAGAGAGACCCAGTACTTC,CASRTQGGRETQYF
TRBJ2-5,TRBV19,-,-,TGTGCCAGTAGGAGAAGAGAGACCCAGTACTTC,CASRRRETQYF
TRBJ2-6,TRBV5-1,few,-,TGCGCCAGCACCCCGGGTGGGTCTGGGGCCAACGTCCTGACTTTC,CASTPGGSGANVLTF
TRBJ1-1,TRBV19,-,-,TGTGCCAGTACCCGACCGGGGGGCTCTGTCACTGAAGCTTTCTTT,CASTRPGGSVTEAFF
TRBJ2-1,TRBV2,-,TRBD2,TGTGCCAACGGGACTAGCGGGGGGTACAATGAGCAGTTCTTC,CANGTSGGYNEQFF
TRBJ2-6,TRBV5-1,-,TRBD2,TGCGCCAGCAGCTTGAGCGGGAGGGTCAACTCTGGGGCCAACGTCCTGACTTTC,CASSLSGRVNSGANVLTF
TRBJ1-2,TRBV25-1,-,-,TGTGCCAGCAGGACAGGTTATTATGGCTACACCTTC,CASRTGYYGYTF
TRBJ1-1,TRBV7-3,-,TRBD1,TGTGCCAGCAGCTTAGACAGGGGAGGTGAAGCTTTCTTT,CASSLDRGGEAFF
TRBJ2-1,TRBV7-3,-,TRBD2,TGTGCCAGCAGCTTAGTAGCGGGGCCCAACAATGAGCAGTTCTTC,CASSLVAGPNNEQFF
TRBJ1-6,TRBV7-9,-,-,TGTGCCAGCAGCTTAAACAGGGCTAATTCACCCCTCCACTTT,CASSLNRANSPLHF
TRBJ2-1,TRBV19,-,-,TGTGCCAGTAGTATAGGCCCCCTTGGAGGGCGATACAATGAGCAGTTCTTC,CASSIGPLGGRYNEQFF
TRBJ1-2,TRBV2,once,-,TGTGCCAGCAGGAGTGGTAAGGGGGAAGGCTACACCTTC,CASRSGKGEGYTF
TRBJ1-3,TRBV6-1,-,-,TGTGCCAGCAGTGAAAGAGTGCAGGGTCCCGGAAACACCATATATTTT,CASSERVQGPGNTIYF
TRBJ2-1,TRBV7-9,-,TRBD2,TGTGCCAGCAGCGACCAGCGACTAGCGGACAATGAGCAGTTCTTC,CASSDQRLADNEQFF
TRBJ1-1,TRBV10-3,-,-,TGTGCCATCAGGATCCGGGCCGAGGGTAATGAAGCTTTCTTT,CAIRIRAEGNEAFF
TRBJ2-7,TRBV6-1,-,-,TGTGCCAGCAGTGAAGTTGGGGAGAAGCAGTACTTC,CASSEVGEKQYF
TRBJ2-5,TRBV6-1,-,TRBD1,TGTGCCAGCAGTGAGGGACAGGCGATGTTTGGAGAGACCCAGTACTTC,CASSEGQAMFGETQYF
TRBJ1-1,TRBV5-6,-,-,TGTGCCAGCAGCCTAGATATAGGGAACACTGAAGCTTTCTTT,CASSLDIGNTEAFF
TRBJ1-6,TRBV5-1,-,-,TGCGCCAGCAGCCCCGGGAGGGGGAATTCACCCCTCCACTTT,CASSPGRGNSPLHF
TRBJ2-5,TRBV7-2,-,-,TGTGCCAGCAGCTTAGGCAGACAGGACGGAGAGACCCAGTACTTC,CASSLGRQDGETQYF
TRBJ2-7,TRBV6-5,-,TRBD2,TGTGCCAGCAGTTTTAGCGGGGGCTACGAGCAGTACTTC,CASSFSGGYEQYF
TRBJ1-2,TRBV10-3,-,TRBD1,TGTGCCATCAGTGGAGACAGGGGGCGAGACTATGGCTACACCTTC,CAISGDRGRDYGYTF
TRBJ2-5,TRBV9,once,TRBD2,TGTGCCAGCAGCCTCTTGGGGGGGGGTCAAGAGACCCAGTACTTC,CASSLLGGGQETQYF